This T cell receptor (beta chain) was retrieved from a study of blood T cell repertoires in COVID-19. Study as a whole: COVID-19 samples, acute and convalescent, were from the United States, Italy and Spain. T cells, B-cell-depleted T cells, or PBMCs supplied cDNA or gDNA.

Original data processing: Nucleated cell counts were estimated from reference gene primer amplification. Sequenced by immunoSEQ multiplex PCR; TCRdb stores in-frame clones only, minus some. The DNA gave D and trimming, while V, J and clone size come from that table. The data contain approximately 70,000 clones, 79% of them seen just once; the ten biggest clones take up 5.4%. Sequenced material: peripheral blood. The origin of this receptor is a woman at least 80 years old with active or convalescent COVID-19.

CDR3 bases: TGTGCCACCAGCACCTTTGGCAGCTCCTATAATTCACCCCTCCACTTT. This translates into CATSTFGSSYNSPLHF. This chain uses TRBV2 with TRBJ1-6; D is uncertain. Trimming took off 10 bases at V and 0 bases at J, with 16 bases between the two ends. The CDR3 sequence is 16 residues long. The germline V gene has CDR1 SNHLY and CDR2 FYNNEI.